The present TCR beta chain was sequenced within a study of T cell responses to AZD1222 COVID-19 vaccine. Study-wide results and caveats: Females outnumbered males among donors, who were mostly white British; clonal diversity was possibly underestimated. Of the AZD1222 recipients, only six were seropositive at baseline. Receipt of two AZD1222 doses was followed by a rise in Spike-specific TCR breadth and depth.

Details on this clone: What it binds is unknown.

Between the trimmed V and J ends, which lost 4 bases and 13 bases, there was a span of 17 bases. This CDR3 comprises 11 residues. Per germline, CDR1 DFQATT and CDR2 SNEGSKA (reference sequence). Clones were read by immunoSEQ multiplex PCR, and TCRdb kept only the in-frame ones, dropping some. The sample yields around 270,000 clones, 90% to 95% seen once. V usage is TRBV20-1 and J usage is TRBJ2-7; TRBD2 might be the D (6 bases). This receptor was identified in an adult who received the AZD1222 COVID-19 vaccine. The sequences come from peripheral blood, collected 28 days after the second AZD1222 dose. CDR3 nucleotide sequence: TGCAGTGCTACGGGTAGCGGAGCGAGATACTTC. It specifies CSATGSGARYF.